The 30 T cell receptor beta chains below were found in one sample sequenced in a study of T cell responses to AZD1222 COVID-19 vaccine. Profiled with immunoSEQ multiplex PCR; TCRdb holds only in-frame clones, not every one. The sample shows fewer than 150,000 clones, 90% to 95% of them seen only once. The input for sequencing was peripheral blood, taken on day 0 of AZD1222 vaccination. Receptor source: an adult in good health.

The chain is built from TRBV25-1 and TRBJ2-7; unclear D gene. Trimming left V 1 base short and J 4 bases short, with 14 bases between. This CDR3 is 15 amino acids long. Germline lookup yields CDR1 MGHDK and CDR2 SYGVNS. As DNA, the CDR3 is TGTGCCAGCAGTGAATTCGGGTTTAATGTTTACGAGCAGTACTTC. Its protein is CASSEFGFNVYEQYF.

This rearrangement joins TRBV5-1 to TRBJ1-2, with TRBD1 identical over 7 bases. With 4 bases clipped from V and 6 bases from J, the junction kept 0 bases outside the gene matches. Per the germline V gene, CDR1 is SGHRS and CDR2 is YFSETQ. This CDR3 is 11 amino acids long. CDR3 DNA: TGCGCCAGCAGCCAGGGGGATGGCTACACCTTC. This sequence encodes CASSQGDGYTF.

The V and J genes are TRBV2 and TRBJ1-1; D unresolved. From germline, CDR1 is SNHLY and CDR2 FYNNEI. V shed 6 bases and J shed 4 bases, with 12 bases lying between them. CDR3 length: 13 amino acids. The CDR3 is CASRPPRGTEAFF. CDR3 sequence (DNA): TGTGCCAGCAGACCGCCCCGCGGCACTGAAGCTTTCTTT.

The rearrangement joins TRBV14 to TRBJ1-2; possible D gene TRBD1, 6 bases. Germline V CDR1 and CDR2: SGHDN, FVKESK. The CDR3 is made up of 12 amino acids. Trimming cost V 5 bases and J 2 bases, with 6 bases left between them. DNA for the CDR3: TGTGCCAGCAGCGGACAGAACTATGGCTACACCTTC. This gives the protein CASSGQNYGYTF.

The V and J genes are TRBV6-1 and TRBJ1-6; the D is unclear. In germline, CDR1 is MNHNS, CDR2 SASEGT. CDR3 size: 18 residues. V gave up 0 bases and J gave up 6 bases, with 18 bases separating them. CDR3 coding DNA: TGTGCCAGCAGTGAAGCAGTCAGTTCGACGTTCCGTAATTCACCCCTCCACTTT. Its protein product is CASSEAVSSTFRNSPLHF.

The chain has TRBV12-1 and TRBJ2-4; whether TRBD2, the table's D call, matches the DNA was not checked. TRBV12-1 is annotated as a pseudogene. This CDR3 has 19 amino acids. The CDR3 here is CASSIGLADSALAKNIQYF. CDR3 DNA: TGTGCCAGCAGCATAGGACTAGCCGATTCCGCTTTAGCCAAAAACATTCAGTACTTC.

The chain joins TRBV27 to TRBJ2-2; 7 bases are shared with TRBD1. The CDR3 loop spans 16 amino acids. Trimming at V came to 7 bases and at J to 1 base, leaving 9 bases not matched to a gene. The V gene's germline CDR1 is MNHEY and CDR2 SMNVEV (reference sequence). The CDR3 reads CASTLTGPGNTGELFF. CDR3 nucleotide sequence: TGTGCCAGCACATTGACAGGGCCGGGGAACACCGGGGAGCTGTTTTTT.

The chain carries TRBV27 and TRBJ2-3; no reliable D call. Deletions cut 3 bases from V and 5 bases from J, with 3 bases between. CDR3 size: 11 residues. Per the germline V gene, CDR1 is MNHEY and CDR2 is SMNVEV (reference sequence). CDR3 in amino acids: CASSFLDTQYF. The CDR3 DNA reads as TGTGCCAGCAGTTTTTTAGATACGCAGTATTTT.

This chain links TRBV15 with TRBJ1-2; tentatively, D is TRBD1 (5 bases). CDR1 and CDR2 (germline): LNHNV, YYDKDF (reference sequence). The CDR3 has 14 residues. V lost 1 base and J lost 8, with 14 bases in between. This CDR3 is CATSRGDRLRGYTF. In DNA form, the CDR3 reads TGTGCCACCAGCAGAGGGGACCGGTTAAGGGGCTACACCTTC.

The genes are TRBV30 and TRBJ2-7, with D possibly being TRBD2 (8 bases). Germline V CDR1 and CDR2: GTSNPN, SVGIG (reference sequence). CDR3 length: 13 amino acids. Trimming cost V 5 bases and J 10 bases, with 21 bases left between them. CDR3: CAWAGTASGRQYF. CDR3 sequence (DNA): TGTGCCTGGGCCGGGACAGCGAGCGGGAGACAGTACTTC. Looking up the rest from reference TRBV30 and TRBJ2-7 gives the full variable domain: SQTIHQWPATLVQPVGSPLSLECTVEGTSNPNLYWYRQAAGRGLQLLFYSVGIGQISSEVPQNLSASRPQDRQFILSSKKLLLSDSGFYLCAWAGTASGRQYFGPGTRLTVT.

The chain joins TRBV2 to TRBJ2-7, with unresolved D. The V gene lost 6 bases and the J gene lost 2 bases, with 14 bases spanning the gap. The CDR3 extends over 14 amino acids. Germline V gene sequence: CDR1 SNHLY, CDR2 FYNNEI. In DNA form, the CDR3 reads TGTGCCAGCAGCCGTCCTATCACGACCTACGAGCAGTACTTC. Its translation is CASSRPITTYEQYF.

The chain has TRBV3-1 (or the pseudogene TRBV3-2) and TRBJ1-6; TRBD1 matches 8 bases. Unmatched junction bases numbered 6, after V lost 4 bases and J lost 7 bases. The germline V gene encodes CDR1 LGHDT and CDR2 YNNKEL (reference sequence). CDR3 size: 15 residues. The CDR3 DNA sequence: TGTGCCAGCAGCCTTGGACAGGGTCGCAATTCACCCCTCCACTTT. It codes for CASSLGQGRNSPLHF.

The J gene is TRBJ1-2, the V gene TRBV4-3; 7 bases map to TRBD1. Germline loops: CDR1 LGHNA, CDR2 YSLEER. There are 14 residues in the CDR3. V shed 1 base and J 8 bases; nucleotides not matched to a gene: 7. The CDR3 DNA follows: TGCGCCAGCAGCCAAGTCGACAGGGATGGCGGCTACACCTTC. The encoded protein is CASSQVDRDGGYTF.

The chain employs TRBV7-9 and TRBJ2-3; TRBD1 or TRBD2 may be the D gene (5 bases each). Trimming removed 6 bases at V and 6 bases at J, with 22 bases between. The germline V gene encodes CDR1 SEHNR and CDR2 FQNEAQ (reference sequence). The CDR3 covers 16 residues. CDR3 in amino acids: CASSSGQSTGMDTQYF. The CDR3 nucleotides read TGTGCCAGCAGTTCGGGGCAATCAACGGGTATGGATACGCAGTATTTT.

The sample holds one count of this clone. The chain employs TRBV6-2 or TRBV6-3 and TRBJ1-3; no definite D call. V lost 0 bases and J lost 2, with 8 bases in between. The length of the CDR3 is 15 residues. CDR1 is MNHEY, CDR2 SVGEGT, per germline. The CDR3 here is CASSYSTETGNTIYF. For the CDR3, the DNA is TGTGCCAGCAGTTACTCCACAGAAACTGGAAACACCATATATTTT.

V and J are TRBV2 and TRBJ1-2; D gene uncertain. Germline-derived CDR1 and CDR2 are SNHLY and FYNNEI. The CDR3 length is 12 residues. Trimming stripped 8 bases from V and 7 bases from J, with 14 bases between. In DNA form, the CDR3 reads TGTGCCAGCCTAGGAGGGTCCCGTGGCTACACCTTC. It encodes CASLGGSRGYTF. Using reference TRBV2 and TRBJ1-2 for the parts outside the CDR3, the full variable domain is EPEVTQTPSHQVTQMGQEVILRCVPISNHLYFYWYRQILGQKVEFLVSFYNNEISEKSEIFDDQFSVERPDGSNFTLKIRSTKLEDSAMYFCASLGGSRGYTFGSGTRLTVV.

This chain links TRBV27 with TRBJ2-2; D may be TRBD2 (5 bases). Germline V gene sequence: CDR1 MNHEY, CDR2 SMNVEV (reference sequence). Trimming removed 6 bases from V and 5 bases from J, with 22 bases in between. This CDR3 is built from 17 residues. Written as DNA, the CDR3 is TGTGCCAGCAGCCAGGCTTGGCGGGCCGCCGGGACCGGGGAGCTGTTTTTT. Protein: CASSQAWRAAGTGELFF.

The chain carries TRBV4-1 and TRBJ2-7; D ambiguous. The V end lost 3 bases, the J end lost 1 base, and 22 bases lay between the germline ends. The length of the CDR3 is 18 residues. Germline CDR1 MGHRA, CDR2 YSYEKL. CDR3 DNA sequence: TGCGCCAGCAGCCAGTGGATTGGCTCCAAGATGGCTTCCTACGAGCAGTACTTC. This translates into CASSQWIGSKMASYEQYF.

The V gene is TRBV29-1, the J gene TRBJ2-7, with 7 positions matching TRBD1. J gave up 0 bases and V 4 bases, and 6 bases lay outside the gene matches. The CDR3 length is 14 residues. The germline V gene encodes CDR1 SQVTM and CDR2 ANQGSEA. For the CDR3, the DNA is TGCAGCGTTGTGGGGACAGATATCTCCTACGAGCAGTACTTC. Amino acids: CSVVGTDISYEQYF.

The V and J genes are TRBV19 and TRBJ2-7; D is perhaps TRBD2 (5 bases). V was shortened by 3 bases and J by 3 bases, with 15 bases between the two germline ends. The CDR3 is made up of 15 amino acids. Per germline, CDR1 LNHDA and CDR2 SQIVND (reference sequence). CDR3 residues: CASSIEGSLIYEQYF. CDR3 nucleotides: TGTGCCAGTAGTATCGAGGGTAGCTTGATCTACGAGCAGTACTTC. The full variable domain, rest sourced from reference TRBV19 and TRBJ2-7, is DGGITQSPKYLFRKEGQNVTLSCEQNLNHDAMYWYRQDPGQGLRLIYYSQIVNDFQKGDIAEGYSVSREKKESFPLTVTSAQKNPTAFYLCASSIEGSLIYEQYFGPGTRLTVT.

The CDR3 bases are TGTGCCAGCAGCCTTGGGAGTTCACCCCTCCACTTT. Translated: CASSLGSSPLHF. The J gene is TRBJ1-6, the V gene TRBV7-2; D not resolved. The V gene's germline CDR1 is SGHTA and CDR2 FQGNSA. Trimming left V 5 bases short and J 9 bases short, with 8 bases between. This CDR3 is 12 amino acids long.

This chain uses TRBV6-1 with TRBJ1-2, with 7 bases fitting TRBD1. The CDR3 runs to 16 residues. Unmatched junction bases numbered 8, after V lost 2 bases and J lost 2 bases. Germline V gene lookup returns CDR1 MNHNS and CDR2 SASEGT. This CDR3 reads CASSERRTGLNYGYTF. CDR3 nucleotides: TGTGCCAGCAGTGAAAGGAGGACAGGCCTGAACTATGGCTACACCTTC.

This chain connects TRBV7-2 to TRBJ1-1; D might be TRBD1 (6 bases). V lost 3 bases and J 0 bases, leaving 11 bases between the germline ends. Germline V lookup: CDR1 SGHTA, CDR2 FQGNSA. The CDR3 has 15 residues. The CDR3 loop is CASSFEGVVNTEAFF. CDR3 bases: TGTGCCAGCAGCTTCGAGGGGGTGGTGAACACTGAAGCTTTCTTT.

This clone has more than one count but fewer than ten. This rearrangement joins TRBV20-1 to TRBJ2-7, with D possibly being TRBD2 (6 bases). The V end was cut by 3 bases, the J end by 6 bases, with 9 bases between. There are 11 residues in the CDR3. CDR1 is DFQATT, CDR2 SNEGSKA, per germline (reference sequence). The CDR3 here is CSASMGGEQYF. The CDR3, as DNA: TGCAGTGCTAGTATGGGGGGCGAGCAGTACTTC.

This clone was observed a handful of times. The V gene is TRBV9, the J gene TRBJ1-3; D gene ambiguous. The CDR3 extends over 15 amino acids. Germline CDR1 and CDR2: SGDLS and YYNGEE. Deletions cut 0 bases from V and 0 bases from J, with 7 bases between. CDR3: CASSVASLSGNTIYF. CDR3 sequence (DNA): TGTGCCAGCAGCGTAGCTTCTCTCTCTGGAAACACCATATATTTT.

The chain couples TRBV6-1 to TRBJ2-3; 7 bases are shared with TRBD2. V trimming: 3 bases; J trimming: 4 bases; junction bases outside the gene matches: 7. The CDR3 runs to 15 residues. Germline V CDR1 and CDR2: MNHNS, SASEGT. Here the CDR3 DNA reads TGTGCCAGCAGTGATGTCGGGAGGCGCGCAGATACGCAGTATTTT. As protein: CASSDVGRRADTQYF.

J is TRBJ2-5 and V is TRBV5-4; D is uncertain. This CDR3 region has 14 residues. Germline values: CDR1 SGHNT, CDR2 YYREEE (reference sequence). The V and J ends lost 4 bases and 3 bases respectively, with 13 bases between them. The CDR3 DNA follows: TGTGCCAGCAGCCCCGAAATTGGAAAAGAGACCCAGTACTTC. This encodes CASSPEIGKETQYF. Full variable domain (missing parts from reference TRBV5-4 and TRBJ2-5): ETGVTQSPTHLIKTRGQQVTLRCSSQSGHNTVSWYQQALGQGPQFIFQYYREEENGRGNFPPRFSGLQFPNYSSELNVNALELDDSALYLCASSPEIGKETQYFGPGTRLLVL.

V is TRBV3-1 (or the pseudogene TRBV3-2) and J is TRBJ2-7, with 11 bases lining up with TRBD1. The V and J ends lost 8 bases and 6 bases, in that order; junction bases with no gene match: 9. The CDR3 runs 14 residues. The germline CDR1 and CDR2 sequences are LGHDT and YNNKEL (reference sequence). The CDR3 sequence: CASSTADRGPEQYF. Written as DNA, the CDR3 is TGTGCCAGCTCAACAGCGGACAGGGGGCCCGAGCAGTACTTC.

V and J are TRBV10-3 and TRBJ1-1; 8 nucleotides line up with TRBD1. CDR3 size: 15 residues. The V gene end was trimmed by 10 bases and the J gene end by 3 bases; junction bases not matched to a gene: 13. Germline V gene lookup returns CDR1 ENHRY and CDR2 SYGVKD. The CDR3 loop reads CATNRGQGEDTEAFF. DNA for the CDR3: TGTGCCACAAACAGAGGACAGGGCGAAGACACTGAAGCTTTCTTT.

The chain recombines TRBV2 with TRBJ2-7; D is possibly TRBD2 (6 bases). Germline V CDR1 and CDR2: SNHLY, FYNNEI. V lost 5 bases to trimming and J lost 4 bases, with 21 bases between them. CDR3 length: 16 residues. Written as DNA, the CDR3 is TGTGCCAGCAGTCTTCGCGCGGGGCCAAAGGGATACGAGCAGTACTTC. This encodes CASSLRAGPKGYEQYF.